The 22 T cell receptor beta chains reported below all come from one sample, sequenced in a study of blood T cell repertoires in COVID-19. TCRdb's table, derived via immunoSEQ multiplex PCR, lists solely in-frame clones and lacks some. This sample yields around 64,000 clones, of which around 86% are seen a single time; roughly 2% belongs to the top ten. Sequenced input: peripheral blood. Receptor source: a man younger than 40 with acute or convalescent COVID-19.

The sample holds one count of this clone. The V and J genes are TRBV7-8 and TRBJ1-2; 8 bases match TRBD1. Germline V gene lookup returns CDR1 SGHVS and CDR2 FQNEAQ. The CDR3 spans 16 residues. Losses at the gene ends were 5 bases for V and 1 base for J; bases not matched to a gene: 9. CDR3 DNA sequence: TGTGCCAGCAGCATAACAGGGGGACTTATTAACTATGGCTACACCTTC. The encoded protein is CASSITGGLINYGYTF.

The chain couples TRBV28 to TRBJ1-1, with D unclear. V was trimmed by 3 bases and J by 6 bases, leaving 8 bases between them. Germline V gene data show CDR1 as MDHEN and CDR2 as SYDVKM. This CDR3 is 12 amino acids long. DNA for the CDR3: TGTGCCAGCAGTTTTAGGGAGGCTGAAGCTTTCTTT. This encodes CASSFREAEAFF.

This sequence joins TRBV7-2 and TRBJ2-7; TRBD2 agrees at 11 bases. CDR1 and CDR2 from the germline V gene are SGHTA and FQGNSA. The CDR3 is 16 amino acids. V lost 0 bases, J lost 2 bases, and 3 bases stayed unmatched. The CDR3 bases are TGTGCCAGCAGCTTAGCGGGACTAGCGGATACCTACGAGCAGTACTTC. It is translated as CASSLAGLADTYEQYF.

The V and J genes are TRBV25-1 and TRBJ1-1, with 11 bases identical to TRBD1. This CDR3 has 16 amino acids. The trim removed 4 bases at V and 4 bases at J, leaving 8 bases unmatched. Germline CDR1 reads MGHDK; CDR2 reads SYGVNS. The CDR3 DNA is TGTGCCAGCAGTGTAAAGGACAGGGGGCCTAGCACTGAAGCTTTCTTT. Protein product: CASSVKDRGPSTEAFF.

In its sample, this clone was seen once. CDR3 protein: CASSLYLRERGEQYF. The CDR3 region has the DNA TGCGCCAGCAGCTTGTACTTGCGGGAGAGGGGCGAGCAGTACTTC. The V and J genes are TRBV5-1 and TRBJ2-7; 7 bases are a match to TRBD2. Germline V lookup: CDR1 SGHRS, CDR2 YFSETQ. The CDR3 has 15 amino acids. Trimming removed 1 base from V and 6 bases from J; junction bases left unmatched: 10.

The genes are TRBV6-5 and TRBJ2-1, with 7 nucleotides matching TRBD1. The CDR3 sequence is 15 residues long. Losses at the gene ends were 9 bases for V and 2 bases for J; bases not matched to a gene: 10. Germline V gene lookup returns CDR1 MNHEY and CDR2 SVGAGI. The CDR3 loop reads CASLGTGVTYNEQFF. CDR3 in DNA: TGTGCCAGTCTAGGAACAGGGGTAACCTACAATGAGCAGTTCTTC.

The rearrangement uses TRBV10-1 and TRBJ1-2; no clear D gene. Between the trimmed V and J ends, which lost 10 bases and 4 bases, there was a span of 7 bases. CDR3 length: 10 residues. Germline loops: CDR1 WNHNN, CDR2 SYGVQD (reference sequence). In DNA form, the CDR3 reads TGCGCCAAAGCGTCCTATGGCTACACCTTC. It specifies CAKASYGYTF.

The V call is TRBV5-1, the J call TRBJ1-1, with D perhaps TRBD1 (6 bases). V was cut by 4 bases and J by 0 bases, with 16 bases left in between. The CDR3 sequence is 16 residues long. Germline V lookup: CDR1 SGHRS, CDR2 YFSETQ. The CDR3 reads CASSLTGQTLNTEAFF. CDR3 bases: TGCGCCAGCAGCCTCACAGGGCAGACCTTGAACACTGAAGCTTTCTTT.

V is TRBV28 and J is TRBJ1-2; D remains unclear. The V and J ends lost 3 bases and 7 bases respectively, with 6 bases between them. The V gene's germline CDR1 is MDHEN and CDR2 SYDVKM. This CDR3 has 11 amino acids. The CDR3 spells CASSFLAGYTF. The CDR3 DNA follows: TGTGCCAGCAGTTTCCTAGCTGGCTACACCTTC.

The V and J genes are TRBV7-9 and TRBJ2-1; 10 positions agree with TRBD1. CDR3 size: 16 residues. The V segment lost 0 bases and the J segment 3 bases; nucleotides outside the gene matches: 2. The germline gives CDR1 SEHNR, CDR2 FQNEAQ (reference sequence). Written as DNA, the CDR3 is TGTGCCAGCAGCTTAGCCTGGGACAGGGGCTACAATGAGCAGTTCTTC. Translated: CASSLAWDRGYNEQFF. The full variable domain, completed using reference TRBV7-9 and TRBJ2-1, is DTGVSQNPRHKITKRGQNVTFRCDPISEHNRLYWYRQTLGQGPEFLTYFQNEAQLEKSRLLSDRFSAERPKGSFSTLEIQRTEQGDSAMYLCASSLAWDRGYNEQFFGPGTRLTVL.

V is TRBV9 and J is TRBJ2-7; weak D call: TRBD2 (5 bases). The CDR3 spans 14 residues. CDR1 SGDLS and CDR2 YYNGEE come from the germline V gene. Between the trimmed V and J ends, which lost 2 bases and 2 bases, there was a span of 11 bases. CDR3 sequence (DNA): TGTGCCAGCAGCGTCTCAGCGGAACCCTACGAGCAGTACTTC. Its translation: CASSVSAEPYEQYF.

This clone was seen once. The CDR3 sequence: CASSLDQGRAEAFF. Here the CDR3 DNA reads TGCGCCAGCAGCTTGGATCAGGGGCGGGCTGAAGCTTTCTTT. The chain carries TRBV5-1 and TRBJ1-1; perhaps TRBD1 as D (6 bases). The CDR3 covers 14 residues. The germline CDR1 and CDR2 sequences are SGHRS and YFSETQ. Trimming shortened V by 0 bases and J by 6 bases, and 12 bases separated the two germline ends. Variable domain in full (rest from reference TRBV5-1 and TRBJ1-1): KAGVTQTPRYLIKTRGQQVTLSCSPISGHRSVSWYQQTPGQGLQFLFEYFSETQRNKGNFPGRFSGRQFSNSRSEMNVSTLELGDSALYLCASSLDQGRAEAFFGQGTRLTVV.

The CDR3 nucleotides read TGTGCCAGCACCCGAGGGGGACAGGGTTTTGGCTACACCTTC. This translates into CASTRGGQGFGYTF. J is TRBJ1-2 and V is TRBV6-5; TRBD1 aligns across 9 bases. Germline-derived CDR1 and CDR2 are MNHEY and SVGAGI. Trimming took 7 bases from V and 7 from J; bases not matched to a gene: 10. The CDR3 sequence is 14 residues long.

The chain links TRBV28 to TRBJ2-3, with 7 nucleotides matching TRBD2. The CDR3 extends over 14 amino acids. J was trimmed by 1 base and V by 6 bases; bases with no gene match: 4. Germline assignment: CDR1 MDHEN and CDR2 SYDVKM. CDR3 sequence: CASSGSGGTDTQYF. The CDR3 DNA is TGTGCCAGCAGCGGGAGCGGGGGCACAGATACGCAGTATTTT. Based on the CDR3 plus reference TRBV28 and TRBJ2-3, the full variable domain is DVKVTQSSRYLVKRTGEKVFLECVQDMDHENMFWYRQDPGLGLRLIYFSYDVKMKEKGDIPEGYSVSREKKERFSLILESASTNQTSMYLCASSGSGGTDTQYFGPGTRLTVL.

This clone was seen a single time. The chain recombines TRBV11-2 with TRBJ1-5; D is perhaps TRBD1 (6 bases). Deletions cut 4 bases from V and 2 bases from J, with 12 bases between. CDR1 and CDR2 (germline): SGHAT, FQNNGV. This CDR3 spans 15 amino acids. CDR3 loop: CASSSPRGGNQPQHF. CDR3 DNA sequence: TGTGCCAGCAGCTCCCCCAGGGGAGGCAATCAGCCCCAGCATTTT.

This clone was detected only once. This rearrangement joins TRBV27 to TRBJ2-1; D ambiguous. V lost 5 bases and J 4 bases, leaving 9 bases between the germline ends. Germline assignment: CDR1 MNHEY and CDR2 SMNVEV (reference sequence). The CDR3 spans 13 residues. The chain's CDR3 is CASSVAGYNEQFF. In nucleotides, the CDR3 is TGTGCCAGCAGTGTTGCCGGGTACAATGAGCAGTTCTTC.

The V call is TRBV29-1, the J call TRBJ2-7; no clear D. V lost 7 bases and J lost 3, with 13 bases in between. The length of the CDR3 is 12 residues. Germline V lookup: CDR1 SQVTM, CDR2 ANQGSEA. This CDR3 is CSAKIPRYEQYF. The CDR3 region has the DNA TGCAGCGCTAAAATCCCGCGCTACGAGCAGTACTTC.

The V gene is TRBV5-4, the J gene TRBJ1-2; 9 bases are a match to TRBD1. The CDR3 covers 15 residues. The germline V gene has CDR1 SGHNT and CDR2 YYREEE (reference sequence). J was trimmed by 4 bases and V by 5 bases; bases with no gene match: 9. The DNA for the CDR3 is TGTGCCAGCAGTCAAAAATCGGGACAGGGCTATGGCTACACCTTC. Translating gives CASSQKSGQGYGYTF.

V usage is TRBV5-6 and J usage is TRBJ1-1; a weak D match, TRBD1 (6 bases). Germline-derived CDR1 and CDR2 are SGHDT and YYEEEE. Trimming cost V 6 bases and J 1 base, with 13 bases left between them. The CDR3 runs 14 residues. The CDR3 sequence is CASTNRAGNTEAFF. The CDR3 DNA follows: TGTGCCAGCACAAACAGGGCAGGGAACACTGAAGCTTTCTTT.

This sequence joins TRBV30 and TRBJ2-2; 7 nucleotides match TRBD1. The CDR3 is made up of 14 amino acids. J was trimmed by 7 bases and V by 3 bases; bases with no gene match: 8. Looked up from germline, CDR1 is GTSNPN and CDR2 is SVGIG (reference sequence). The CDR3 loop reads CAWREPDRDGELFF. DNA for the CDR3: TGTGCCTGGAGGGAACCCGACAGGGACGGGGAGCTGTTTTTT.

The chain recombines TRBV2 with TRBJ1-4, with 7 bases lining up with TRBD1. From germline, CDR1 is SNHLY and CDR2 FYNNEI. V dropped 7 bases and J dropped 7; count of bases not matched to a gene: 6. This CDR3 is 13 amino acids long. CDR3 loop: CASTGTEGEKLFF. CDR3 nucleotides: TGTGCCAGCACCGGGACAGAGGGTGAAAAACTGTTTTTT.

This sequence joins TRBV5-1 and TRBJ2-2; 7 bases map to TRBD1. Germline trimming cut 5 bases from V and 5 bases from J; bases unmatched to any gene: 9. The CDR3 loop spans 15 amino acids. Germline CDR1 is SGHRS and CDR2 is YFSETQ. The CDR3 reads CASRKTGLETGELFF. DNA of the CDR3: TGCGCCAGCAGGAAGACAGGGCTCGAAACCGGGGAGCTGTTTTTT.